Listed below are T cell receptor beta chains from one sample, sequenced in a study of blood T cell repertoires in COVID-19. Generated by immunoSEQ multiplex PCR, the TCRdb table keeps only in-frame clones and is missing some. The sample has about 210,000 clones; about 88% are singletons. Specimen: peripheral blood. The receptors derive from a woman aged 40 to 50 with acute or convalescent COVID-19. CDR3s include the opening cysteine and the closing phenylalanine or tryptophan. D genes are given only for firm matches. Clone size appears in some rows only: once, few, many, or a class for an expanded clone.

clone_size j_call v_call cdr3_length d_call cdr3_nt cdr3_aa
few TRBJ2-1 TRBV9 14 - TGTGCCAGCAGCGTAGGGGGGGCCTACAATGAGCAGTTCTTC CASSVGGAYNEQFF
- TRBJ1-1 TRBV2 16 - TGTGCCAGCCTGACGACGTTGGGGGGGGTCTGGACTGAAGCTTTCTTT CASLTTLGGVWTEAFF
- TRBJ1-1 TRBV5-4 15 - TGTGCCAGCAGTACCATGGCAGGGGAGAACACTGAAGCTTTCTTT CASSTMAGENTEAFF
- TRBJ2-1 TRBV7-9 15 - TGTGCCAGCAGCTTAATGGGCAGGGGGGACAATGAGCAGTTCTTC CASSLMGRGDNEQFF
- TRBJ1-2 TRBV29-1 14 TRBD1 TGCAGCGTTGAAGTCCACCACAGGGGGCTAGGCTACACCTTC CSVEVHHRGLGYTF
- TRBJ1-2 TRBV7-2 15 TRBD1 TGTGCCAGCAGCTTGGATCCAGGGGGCAGCTATGGCTACACCTTC CASSLDPGGSYGYTF
- TRBJ1-5 TRBV11-2 19 TRBD1 TGTGCCAGCAGCTTACTAGGACCTCAAAGAGACAGGGATAGCCGGCCCCAGCATTTT CASSLLGPQRDRDSRPQHF
- TRBJ2-2 TRBV7-2 17 - TGTGCCAGCAGCTTAGTACCGGGACTTGCGAACACCGGGGAGCTGTTTTTT CASSLVPGLANTGELFF
- TRBJ1-3 TRBV19 16 TRBD1 TGTGCCAGTAGTACCCGGACAGGGGCGAGGGGAAACACCATATATTTT CASSTRTGARGNTIYF
- TRBJ2-1 TRBV5-4 16 TRBD2 TGTGCCAGCAGCCTGCCCGCGGGGGGTCAATACAATGAGCAGTTCTTC CASSLPAGGQYNEQFF
- TRBJ1-5 TRBV28 14 TRBD1 TGTGCCAGCAGTCGGACAGGGGACAGGAGGCCCCAGCATTTT CASSRTGDRRPQHF
- TRBJ1-4 TRBV2 13 - TGTGCCAGCAGTCTGACAGGTTCGGGGAAACTGTTTTTT CASSLTGSGKLFF
- TRBJ1-2 TRBV9 15 - TGTGCCAGCAGCGTATCTGGGCCATCTAACTATGGCTACACCTTC CASSVSGPSNYGYTF
- TRBJ1-1 TRBV6-5 13 - TGTGCCAGCAGTTTGGTGGCCAGCACTGAAGCTTTCTTT CASSLVASTEAFF
- TRBJ2-1 TRBV27 15 - TGTGCCAGCAGTTTCAGTATAGACACAACTAATGAGCAGTTCTTC CASSFSIDTTNEQFF
once TRBJ1-1 TRBV10-3 14 - TGTGCCATCAGTGACCCACAGGTGAACACTGAAGCTTTCTTT CAISDPQVNTEAFF
once TRBJ2-2 TRBV5-1 15 - TGCGCCAGCAGCCAGGGGGGTACGAACACCGGGGAGCTGTTTTTT CASSQGGTNTGELFF
- TRBJ1-4 TRBV3-1/TRBV3-2 15 - TGTGCCAGCAGCCAAGTTACGCGGTTCGATGAAAAACTGTTTTTT CASSQVTRFDEKLFF
- TRBJ1-1 TRBV4-2 14 TRBD1 TGTGCCAGCAGCCGCGGGACAGAAGGAACTGAAGCTTTCTTT CASSRGTEGTEAFF
- TRBJ2-5 TRBV5-5 14 - TGTGCCAGCAGCTTGCTGAGTACCCAGGGGACCCAGTACTTC CASSLLSTQGTQYF
- TRBJ1-6 TRBV19 18 TRBD1 TGTGCCAGTAGTACTGTAACAGGGGGCACCCTCCGGGGGATCCCCCTCCACTTT CASSTVTGGTLRGIPLHF
- TRBJ2-5 TRBV30 16 - TGTGCCTGGAGTCATTCAATCGGGTCAACGGAAGAGACCCAGTACTTC CAWSHSIGSTEETQYF
- TRBJ2-3 TRBV9 22 TRBD2 TGTGCCAGCAGTCCAATCTCAGTCCGGGACTACCGAAGACTTGATATCACAGATACGCAGTATTTT CASSPISVRDYRRLDITDTQYF